Sequencing of this T cell receptor beta chain was carried out in a study of cytomegalovirus exposure and HLA in healthy donors. Overall study findings and caveats: In a later analysis, HLA-C alleles had the fewest associated TCRs, DRB1 alleles the most. Cytomegalovirus association was assigned to some 160 TCR beta chains.

The CDR3 length is 16 residues. J was trimmed by 3 bases and V by 3 bases; bases with no gene match: 11. CDR1 SGHRS and CDR2 YFSETQ come from the germline V gene. PCR primers comprised 60 Vbeta and 13 Jbeta primers. TCRdb's copy holds only in-frame clones and misses some; the assay was immunoSEQ multiplex PCR. The table includes 150,000 to 200,000 clones, roughly 72% detected once. There are a few counts of this clone. Its antigen is undetermined. The receptor was derived from a woman aged 25 to 39 in good health and CMV-seropositive. J is TRBJ2-7 and V is TRBV5-1; TRBD1 agrees at 8 bases. Sample: PBMCs. The CDR3 DNA follows: TGCGCCAGCAGCTACCCTTTCCGAGACAGGGGCTACGAGCAGTACTTC. Protein product: CASSYPFRDRGYEQYF.